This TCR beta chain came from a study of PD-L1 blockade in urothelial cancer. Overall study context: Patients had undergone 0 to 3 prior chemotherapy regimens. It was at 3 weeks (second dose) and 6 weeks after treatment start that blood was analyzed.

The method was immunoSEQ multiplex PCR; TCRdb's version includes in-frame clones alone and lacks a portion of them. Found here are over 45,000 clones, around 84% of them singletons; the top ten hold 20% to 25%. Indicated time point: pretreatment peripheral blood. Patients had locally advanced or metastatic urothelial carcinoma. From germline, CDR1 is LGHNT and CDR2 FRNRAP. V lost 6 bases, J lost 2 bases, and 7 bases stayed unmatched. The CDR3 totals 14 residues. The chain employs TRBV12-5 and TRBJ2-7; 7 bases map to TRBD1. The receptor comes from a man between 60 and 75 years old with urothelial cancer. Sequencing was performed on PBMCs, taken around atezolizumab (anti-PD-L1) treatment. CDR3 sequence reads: CASGRQGGTYEQYF. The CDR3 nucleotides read TGTGCTAGTGGCCGACAGGGTGGGACCTACGAGCAGTACTTC.